A selection of T cell receptor beta chains follows, all from one sample in a study of blood T cells in healthy people across ages. TCRdb called the 5' RACE reads again in MiXCR, with one record for every CDR3 protein. The sample lists 650,000 or so distinct CDR3 sequences, 40% to 65% occurring once. The sequenced sample consisted of blood. These receptor sequences come from a woman of 80 years or more in good health. Each CDR3 is given with its conserved first and last residue. The D gene is left open where the match is weak. Clone size, where shown, is once, few, many, or a class for clones that have expanded.

v_call	j_call	clone_size	d_call	cdr3_nt	cdr3_aa
TRBV20-1	TRBJ2-2	.	TRBD2	TGCAGTGCCCGGATGGGGACTAGGAACACCGGGGAGCTGTTTTTT	CSARMGTRNTGELFF
TRBV27	TRBJ2-7	many	TRBD2	TGTGCCAGCAGTTGGGCTAGCGGGATCTACTACGAGCAGTACTTC	CASSWASGIYYEQYF
TRBV9	TRBJ2-1	.	TRBD2	TGTGCCAGCAGCGTAAGCCCGACTAGCCGGCAAGGCAATGAGCAGTTCTTC	CASSVSPTSRQGNEQFF
TRBV7-2	TRBJ2-4	.	.	TGTGCCAGCAGCTTAGGAATCATTCAGTACTTC	CASSLGIIQYF
TRBV28	TRBJ2-7	many	TRBD1	TGTGCCAGCAGTTTGTCGGGACAGGGAGCCAACGAGCAGTACTTC	CASSLSGQGANEQYF
TRBV5-1	TRBJ2-3	.	.	TGCGCCAGCAGCGTGGATGGGATAGATACGCAGTATTTT	CASSVDGIDTQYF
TRBV12-3/TRBV12-4	TRBJ2-3	.	.	TGTGCCAGCAGGCCGTCGGGAAGCCTTAGGCCAGATACGCAGTATTTT	CASRPSGSLRPDTQYF
TRBV7-2	TRBJ2-5	.	TRBD2	TGTGCCAGCACCTTCGCGGGGGGGTTTCAAGAGACCCAGTACTTC	CASTFAGGFQETQYF
TRBV29-1	TRBJ2-1	.	.	TGCAGCGTTAGATACGGTGAGCAGTTCTTC	CSVRYGEQFF
TRBV5-1	TRBJ2-7	once	TRBD1	TGCGCCAGCAGCTTAGGGACAGATCCCTACGAGCAGTACTTC	CASSLGTDPYEQYF